This T cell receptor (beta chain) emerged from a study of shared clonotypes between healthy human individuals. Study-level results: Depth of sequencing was expected to influence donor clonotype sharing.

Concerning this clone: Its target is not known. The final CDR3 position lacks the conserved phenylalanine or tryptophan, pointing to a likely read error.

For genomic DNA, unsorted samples relied on approximately 100 million PBMCs. Each subset's genomic DNA was shared equally among a number of immunoSEQ plates. Unsorted PBMC DNA underwent sequencing on ten immunoSEQ deep assay plates. Repertoires were generated with immunoSEQ multiplex PCR, while TCRdb's copy carries only in-frame clones and drops some. The sample shows about 480,000 clones, about four fifths of them seen only once. The sample consisted of PBMCs. The sequence derives from a woman aged 40 to 50 in good health. Some clones in this sample may be carry-over from other donors' samples.

DNA of the CDR3: TGTGCCAGCAGCTTAGAAGCGGGAGCGGTAAACGAGCAGTACCTC. It encodes CASSLEAGAVNEQYL. The chain combines TRBV11-2 with TRBJ2-7; 8 bases are a match to TRBD2. This CDR3 comprises 15 residues. The germline V gene has CDR1 SGHAT and CDR2 FQNNGV. J was trimmed by 5 bases and V by 0 bases; bases with no gene match: 6.